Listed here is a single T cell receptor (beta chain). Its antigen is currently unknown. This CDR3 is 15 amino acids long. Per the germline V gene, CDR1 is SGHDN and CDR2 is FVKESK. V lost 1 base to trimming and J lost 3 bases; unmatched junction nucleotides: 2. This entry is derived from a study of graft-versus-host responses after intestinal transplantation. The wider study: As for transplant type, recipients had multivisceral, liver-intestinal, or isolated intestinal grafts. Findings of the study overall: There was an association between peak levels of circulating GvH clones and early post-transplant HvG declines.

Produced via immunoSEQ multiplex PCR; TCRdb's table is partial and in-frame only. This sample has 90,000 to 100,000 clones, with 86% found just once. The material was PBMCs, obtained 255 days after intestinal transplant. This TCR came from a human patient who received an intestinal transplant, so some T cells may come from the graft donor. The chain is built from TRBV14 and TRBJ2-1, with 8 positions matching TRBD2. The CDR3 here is CASSQAGGIYNEQFF. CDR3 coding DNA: TGTGCCAGCAGCCAAGCGGGAGGGATCTACAATGAGCAGTTCTTC.